The clone carrying this T cell receptor beta chain was counted ten times or more. This specimen comes from a study of Graves' ophthalmopathy and Graves' hyperthyroidism. Using RNA transcripts, the TCR beta CDR3 regions were amplified. HTBI-primed RT-PCR formed the first round, and a multiplex PCR formed the second. TCRdb redid the calling of the multiplex PCR reads with MiXCR, one entry per CDR3 protein. The sample has 500,000 to 700,000 distinct CDR3 sequences, approximately 22% seen once. V lost 3 bases to trimming and J lost 6 bases, with 9 bases between them. This CDR3 comprises 12 residues. The sample taken for sequencing was peripheral blood. This receptor was obtained from a woman younger than 35 with stable Graves' hyperthyroidism. Some clones in this sample may be carry-over from other donors' samples. The rearrangement uses TRBV12-3 or TRBV12-4 and TRBJ2-7, with D unclear. The CDR3 region has the DNA TGTGCCAGCAGTTTTCTTCGACGCGAGCAGTACTTC. It codes for CASSFLRREQYF.